This TCR beta chain originates from a study of STAT5B mutations in CD4+ large granular lymphocyte leukemia (dated by TCRdb to 2021 to 2024). At the level of the whole study: Among the healthy controls, the CDR3 'QG' motif was associated with a particular HLA allele. The study compared the TCRbeta repertoires of patients with CD4+ T-cell large granular lymphocyte leukemia against those of healthy blood donors. Flow cytometry performed on FACSCanto II or FACSVerse showed that the purified fractions had more than 95% purity among lymphocytes. Overall results and qualifications from the work: Greater clonality appeared to be present in CD4-sorted patient repertoires than in healthy CD4+ repertoires, and the difference was retained after the putative leukemic clones were removed. The main leukemic clonotypes were found to be private to each patient, although approximately 26% of the main leukemic clonotypes were detected at low frequency in the non-leukemic repertoires of other patients. TRBV06-family usage was enriched among the top patient clones (8/27) compared with healthy controls (2/35). Data were not HLA-matched; higher clonality in CD4+ versus CD8+ T-LGLL could reflect the relatively small sample size.

Comments on this clone: The target of this receptor is not known. The input lacks base qualities; no much larger clone sits a single base away.

Buffy coats from some 36 blood donors, supplied by the Finnish Red Cross blood service, were used as healthy controls. All TCR-sequenced material derived from peripheral blood: patient blood samples and healthy donor buffy coats. Ficoll-Hypaque gradient centrifugation was used to isolate peripheral blood mononuclear cells. For the healthy controls, CD4+ cells were obtained from buffy coats by magnetic purification. The Gentra Puregene Cell and Tissue kit was used for genomic DNA extraction, and quantification was performed on a Qubit 2.0 fluorometer. V gives up 4 bases and J gives up 10 bases, and the segment between their germline ends measures 22 bases. From cysteine to phenylalanine, the CDR3 is 14 amino acids long. Only the CDR3 DNA is retained, 42 bases long and in frame from the first base. The germline V gene supplies CDR1 SQVTM and CDR2 ANQGSEA. The immunoSEQ assay at survey resolution was used to sequence TCRbeta rearrangements from genomic DNA. In the original analysis: In the TCR sequencing data, the smallest productive clonotype frequency that could be detected was 2.59 x 10-5. Analyses included only productive TCRbeta rearrangements, meaning complete and in-frame sequences. Sample clonality was computed as Simpson clonality in the immunoSEQ Analyzer version 3.0. Clones were binned by frequency as very rare, small, medium, large (1-20%) or hyperexpanded (>20%). Generation probabilities were estimated with OLGA 1.2.3, V-gene circos plots were generated with VDJtools, specificities were searched for in VDJdb, and CDR3 motifs were identified with GLIPH. Here the immuneACCESS table is served through TCRdb, limited to in-frame sequences with V and J called. Missing clones are a known gap in these copies; in checked studies unresolved V genes cover under half, and the rest lacks a known reason. V and J calls and clone size come straight from that table; D and trimming were deduced from the DNA. Across this sample there are 40,000 to 45,000 clones, with about four fifths seen only once. The ten largest clones represent about 3.8% of the sample.

The sample taken for sequencing was CD4+ T cells from blood buffy coats. This clonotype was obtained from a human donor in good health. Recombination connected TRBV29-1 to TRBJ1-1; TRBD1 is a possible D gene, resting on 6 matching bases. The nucleotide sequence is given as TGCAGCGTTGTGGGAGGGGGATCCGCCGCCGGAGCTTTCTTT. This is translated as CSVVGGGSAAGAFF.